Here is one T cell receptor (beta chain) with its context. As yet, its antigen is unknown. The CDR3 loop spans 19 amino acids. Trimming stripped 4 bases from V and 2 bases from J, with 26 bases between. Germline values: CDR1 MNHEY, CDR2 SVGEGT. These data are taken from a study of T cell responses to AZD1222 COVID-19 vaccine. Findings and limits, study-wide: Repertoire collection took place solely once the T cell response had peaked. Elevations in Spike-specific TCR breadth and depth followed administration of two AZD1222 doses.

TCRdb's table, derived via immunoSEQ multiplex PCR, lists solely in-frame clones and lacks some. Counted here are 150,000 to 200,000 clones, 94% occurring once; the ten biggest clones make up 9.2%. Sequences were derived from peripheral blood, sampled on day 0 of AZD1222 vaccination. The chain is built from TRBV6-2 or TRBV6-3 and TRBJ2-5; D is perhaps TRBD1 (7 bases). The TCR sequence derives from an adult in good health. The CDR3 sequence: CASSSYAGGTAAGQETQYF. The CDR3 nucleotides are TGTGCCAGCAGTTCTTATGCCGGAGGGACAGCCGCCGGGCAAGAGACCCAGTACTTC.